Shown below are 9 T cell receptor beta chains from a single sample sequenced in a study of CD8 T cells in ankylosing spondylitis. TCRdb fed the 5' RACE reads into MiXCR, producing one record per CDR3 protein. The data show around 250,000 distinct CDR3 sequences, about 10% seen once. The material sequenced was blood, either unsorted or a sorted T cell fraction (not recorded which). The receptors were sampled from a male donor with ankylosing spondylitis or in good health (not recorded which).

This sequence joins TRBV3-1 and TRBJ2-3; 8 bases map to TRBD1. The CDR3 runs 16 residues. J gave up 1 base and V 1 base, and 4 bases lay outside the gene matches. CDR1 is LGHDT, CDR2 YNNKEL, per germline (reference sequence). The CDR3 reads CASSQADRAGTDTQYF. CDR3 nucleotide sequence: TGTGCCAGCAGCCAAGCGGACAGGGCAGGCACAGATACGCAGTATTTT.

The table lists this clonotype with many counts. The chain couples TRBV10-3 to TRBJ2-7; perhaps TRBD2 as D (5 bases). The V gene lost 3 bases and the J gene lost 2 bases, with 17 bases spanning the gap. The germline CDR1 and CDR2 sequences are ENHRY and SYGVKD. The CDR3 runs 16 residues. Here the CDR3 DNA reads TGTGCCATCAGTGACCCTGGCGGGTCTAGCACCTACGAGCAGTACTTC. Translating it yields CAISDPGGSSTYEQYF.

There are many counts of this clonotype. The chain links TRBV12-3 or TRBV12-4 to TRBJ2-3; D call uncertain. The CDR3 runs 11 residues. The ends were cut back, 6 bases at V and 2 bases at J, with 3 bases in the middle. The CDR3 sequence is CASSLTDTQYF. The CDR3 DNA is TGTGCCAGCAGCCTCACAGATACGCAGTATTTT.

In its sample, this clonotype was seen a few times. DNA of the CDR3: TGCGCCAGCAGCCTCGACCAGCCACCGCGTTACGAGCAGTACTTC. Translation gives CASSLDQPPRYEQYF. This chain uses TRBV5-1 with TRBJ2-7; D gene uncertain. The CDR3 runs 15 residues. The V and J ends lost 4 bases and 4 bases respectively, with 18 bases between them. Per germline, CDR1 SGHRS and CDR2 YFSETQ.

This clonotype was observed a handful of times. V gene TRBV13 combines with J gene TRBJ1-6, with no clear D. This CDR3 has 15 residues. The germline CDR1 and CDR2 sequences are PRHDT and FYEKMQ (reference sequence). The V and J ends lost 5 bases and 0 bases respectively, with 8 bases between them. The CDR3: CASSVRSSYNSPLHF. CDR3 bases: TGTGCCAGCAGCGTAAGGAGCTCCTATAATTCACCCCTCCACTTT.

This clonotype showed up many times. The rearrangement uses TRBV20-1 and TRBJ2-1, with 8 bases that match TRBD2. The CDR3 runs to 13 residues. CDR1 DFQATT and CDR2 SNEGSKA come from the germline V gene (reference sequence). J lost 4 bases, V lost 5 bases, and 4 bases had no gene match. The CDR3 DNA reads as TGCAGTGCTCTTAGCGGGGATTACAATGAGCAGTTCTTC. The encoded protein is CSALSGDYNEQFF.

Ten or more counts support this clonotype. V and J are TRBV9 and TRBJ2-1; 7 bases fit TRBD1. Germline CDR1 and CDR2: SGDLS and YYNGEE. The length of the CDR3 is 16 residues. V gave up 3 bases and J gave up 2 bases; unmatched junction bases: 8. DNA of the CDR3: TGTGCCAGCAGCGAACAGGGGAATCTTCCCTACAATGAGCAGTTCTTC. This encodes CASSEQGNLPYNEQFF.

This clonotype was seen ten or more times. The chain couples TRBV9 to TRBJ2-7; 7 positions agree with TRBD2. The length of the CDR3 is 15 residues. Germline CDR1 reads SGDLS; CDR2 reads YYNGEE. Trimming cost V 2 bases and J 1 base; bases outside gene matches: 6. CDR3 nucleotides: TGTGCCAGCAGCGTGCGGGGGACGGATTCCTACGAGCAGTACTTC. This codes for CASSVRGTDSYEQYF.

This clonotype came up many times. The rearrangement joins TRBV5-5 to TRBJ1-1; 10 positions match TRBD1. CDR1 SGHKS and CDR2 YYEKEE come from the germline V gene (reference sequence). The V and J ends lost 3 bases and 4 bases, in that order; junction bases with no gene match: 9. The CDR3 is made up of 16 amino acids. This CDR3 is CASSSGQGRWVTEAFF. In nucleotides, the CDR3 is TGTGCCAGCAGCTCGGGACAGGGGCGTTGGGTCACTGAAGCTTTCTTT.